This TCR beta chain derives from a study of identical twins. General study points: Twins showed weaker excess sharing in their beta out-of-frame sequences. Because invariant MAIT and iNKT cells could be present, zero-insertion analyses could be partly confounded.

Template switching added a universal primer site; cDNA carried unique molecular identifiers. TCRdb independently ran MiXCR on the 5' RACE reads; one entry per CDR3 protein. The table has 300,000 to 400,000 distinct CDR3 sequences, about 12% seen once. The CDR3 contains 16 residues. Germline CDR1 and CDR2: SEHNR and FQNEAQ (reference sequence). With 0 bases removed from V and 0 bases from J, the gap between germline ends came to 11 bases. In its sample, this clonotype was seen a few times. The antigen remains undetermined. The sample was also linked to a second study, of yellow fever vaccine responses in identical twins. That work contributes: The authors reported partly convergent, partly personalized vaccine responses in identical twins.

The genes are TRBV7-9 and TRBJ2-5; the D gene is possibly TRBD1 (6 bases). The sequence was obtained from a woman in her late teens or twenties in good health. The sample consisted of CD8+ T cells sorted from blood. The CDR3 sequence: CASSLAGQINQETQYF. The CDR3 bases are TGTGCCAGCAGCTTAGCAGGACAGATAAACCAAGAGACCCAGTACTTC.